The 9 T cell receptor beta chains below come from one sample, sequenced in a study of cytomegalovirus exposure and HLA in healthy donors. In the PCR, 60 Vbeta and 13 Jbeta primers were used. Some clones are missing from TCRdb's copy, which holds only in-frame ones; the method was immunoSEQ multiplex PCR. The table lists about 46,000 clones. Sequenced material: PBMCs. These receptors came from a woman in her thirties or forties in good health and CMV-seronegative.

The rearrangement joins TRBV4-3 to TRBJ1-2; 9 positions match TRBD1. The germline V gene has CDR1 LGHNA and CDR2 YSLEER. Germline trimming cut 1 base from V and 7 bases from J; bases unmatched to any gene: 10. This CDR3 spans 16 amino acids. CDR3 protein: CASSQVVQGALGGYTF. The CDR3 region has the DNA TGCGCCAGCAGCCAAGTTGTACAGGGGGCTTTGGGTGGCTACACCTTC.

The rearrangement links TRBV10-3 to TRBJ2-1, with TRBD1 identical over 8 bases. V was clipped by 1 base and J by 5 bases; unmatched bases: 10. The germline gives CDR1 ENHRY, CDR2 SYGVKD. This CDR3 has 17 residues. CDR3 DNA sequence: TGTGCCATCAGTGAGTTGTCGGGACAGGTGAACGACAATGAGCAGTTCTTC. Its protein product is CAISELSGQVNDNEQFF.

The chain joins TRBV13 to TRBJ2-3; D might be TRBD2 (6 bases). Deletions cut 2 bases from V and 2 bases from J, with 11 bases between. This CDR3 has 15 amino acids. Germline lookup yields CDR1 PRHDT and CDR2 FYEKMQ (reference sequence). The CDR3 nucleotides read TGTGCCAGCAGCTTAAGGAGGGGAAACACAGATACGCAGTATTTT. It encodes CASSLRRGNTDTQYF.

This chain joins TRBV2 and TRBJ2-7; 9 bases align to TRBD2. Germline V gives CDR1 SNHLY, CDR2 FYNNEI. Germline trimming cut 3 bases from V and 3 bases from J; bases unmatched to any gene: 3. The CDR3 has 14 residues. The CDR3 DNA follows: TGTGCCAGCAGTGAGCTAGCGGGGTTCTACGAGCAGTACTTC. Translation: CASSELAGFYEQYF.

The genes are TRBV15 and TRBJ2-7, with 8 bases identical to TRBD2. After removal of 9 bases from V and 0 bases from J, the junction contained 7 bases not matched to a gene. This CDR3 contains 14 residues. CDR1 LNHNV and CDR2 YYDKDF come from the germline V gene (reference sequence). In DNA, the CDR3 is TGTGCCACGTCCACCGGGACTAGCTCCTACGAGCAGTACTTC. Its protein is CATSTGTSSYEQYF.

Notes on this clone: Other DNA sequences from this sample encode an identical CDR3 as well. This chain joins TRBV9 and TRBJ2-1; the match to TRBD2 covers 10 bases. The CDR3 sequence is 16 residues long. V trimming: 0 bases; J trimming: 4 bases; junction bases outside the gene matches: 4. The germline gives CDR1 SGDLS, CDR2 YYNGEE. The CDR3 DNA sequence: TGTGCCAGCAGCGTAGTCCTAGCGGGAGCGTACAATGAGCAGTTCTTC. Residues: CASSVVLAGAYNEQFF. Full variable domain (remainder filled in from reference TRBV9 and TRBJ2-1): DSGVTQTPKHLITATGQRVTLRCSPRSGDLSVYWYQQSLDQGLQFLIQYYNGEERAKGNILERFSAQQFPDLHSELNLSSLELGDSALYFCASSVVLAGAYNEQFFGPGTRLTVL.

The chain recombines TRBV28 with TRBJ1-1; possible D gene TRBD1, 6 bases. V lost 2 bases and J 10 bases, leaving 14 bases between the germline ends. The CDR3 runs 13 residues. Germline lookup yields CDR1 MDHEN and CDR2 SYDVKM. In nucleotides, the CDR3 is TGTGCCAGCAGTTTAGACGCCGGGACAATAGCTTTCTTT. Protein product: CASSLDAGTIAFF.

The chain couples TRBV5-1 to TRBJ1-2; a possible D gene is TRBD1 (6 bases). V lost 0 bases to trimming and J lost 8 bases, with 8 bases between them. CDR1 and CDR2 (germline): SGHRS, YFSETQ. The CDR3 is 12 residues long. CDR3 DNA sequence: TGCGCCAGCAGCTTGGACAGGGAAGGCTACACCTTC. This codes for CASSLDREGYTF.

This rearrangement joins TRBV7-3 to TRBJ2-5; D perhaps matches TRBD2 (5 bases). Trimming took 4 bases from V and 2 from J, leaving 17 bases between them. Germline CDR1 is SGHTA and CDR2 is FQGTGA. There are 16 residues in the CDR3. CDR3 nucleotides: TGTGCCAGCAGCTCCAACCCTAGCCCGGGGCAAGAGACCCAGTACTTC. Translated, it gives CASSSNPSPGQETQYF.